This T cell receptor beta chain was profiled in a study of glioma-infiltrating T cells. About this clonotype itself: A junction boundary mismatches the germline segment, possibly from a read error.

This CDR3 spans 13 amino acids. Germline CDR1 is DFQATT and CDR2 is SNEGSKA (reference sequence). Amplification of TCR alpha and beta CDR3 regions from RNA used iRepertoire nested multiplex PCR. For one-step reverse transcription and amplification, 100-400 ng of tissue mRNA or PBMC total RNA was used. TCRdb re-derived calls from the multiplex PCR reads in MiXCR, one entry per CDR3 protein. This table has approximately 110,000 distinct CDR3 sequences, approximately 26% appearing once. The sample was glioma tissue, nonneoplastic brain tissue, or PBMCs (not recorded which). This sequence joins TRBV20-1 and TRBJ1-1; D may be TRBD1 (5 bases). This TCR derives from a human donor with low-grade glioma or glioblastoma, undergoing nonglioma brain surgery, or in good health (not recorded which). CDR3 loop: CSARGGENTKAFF. CDR3 DNA sequence: TGCAGTGCTAGAGGGGGGGAGAACACTAAAGCTTTTTTT.